These 12 T cell receptor beta chains came from one sample sequenced in a study of T-cell memory formation after mild COVID-19. TCRdb re-analysed the 5' RACE reads in MiXCR, keeping a single row per CDR3 protein. The repertoire holds 150,000 to 200,000 distinct CDR3 sequences, more than 14% seen once, with roughly 14% in the top ten. Sequenced input: PBMCs or a T cell subset sorted from them (not recorded which). These receptors all stem from an adult woman who had mild COVID-19 (a few samples of this study predate the infection). Cell type and time point are not known.

The gene calls are TRBV6-2 or TRBV6-3 and TRBJ2-4, with D possibly TRBD2 on 7 matching bases. Germline V gene lookup returns CDR1 MNHEY and CDR2 SVGEGT. Trimming removed 5 bases from V and 0 bases from J, with 11 bases in between. This CDR3 has 15 amino acids. This chain's CDR3 is CASSPRGAAKNIQYF. The CDR3 coding sequence is TGTGCCAGCAGTCCCCGGGGGGCAGCCAAAAACATTCAGTACTTC.

V usage is TRBV6-2 or TRBV6-3 and J usage is TRBJ1-2; D call uncertain. Looked up from germline, CDR1 is MNHEY and CDR2 is SVGEGT. This CDR3 has 13 residues. V was pared by 7 bases and J by 8 bases, with 17 bases between. For the CDR3, the DNA is TGTGCCAGCAACATGGACCGCGCGGGCGGCTACACCTTC. Protein sequence: CASNMDRAGGYTF.

CDR3 nucleotides: TGTGCCAGCAGCCTTAATAGCGGGAGAGTCGATGAGCAGTTCTTC. Its protein product is CASSLNSGRVDEQFF. The gene calls are TRBV7-2 and TRBJ2-1; 9 positions agree with TRBD2. This CDR3 region has 15 residues. Looked up from germline, CDR1 is SGHTA and CDR2 is FQGNSA. The trim removed 5 bases at V and 8 bases at J, leaving 10 bases unmatched.

The table lists this clonotype with a few counts. The rearrangement joins TRBV7-8 to TRBJ2-6, with 7 bases identical to TRBD1. V lost 5 bases and J lost 2; bases outside the gene matches: 6. Germline-derived CDR1 and CDR2 are SGHVS and FQNEAQ. The CDR3 covers 16 residues. CDR3 amino acids: CASSRDRVAGANVLTF. CDR3 in DNA: TGTGCCAGCAGCAGAGACAGGGTGGCTGGGGCCAACGTCCTGACTTTC.

The CDR3 reads CASSLDRGALLTEAFF. The CDR3 DNA is TGTGCCAGCAGTCTGGACAGGGGAGCCCTGCTCACTGAAGCTTTCTTT. V and J are TRBV2 and TRBJ1-1; the match to TRBD1 covers 9 bases. The CDR3 is 16 residues long. J lost 4 bases, V lost 5 bases, and 11 bases had no gene match. Per the germline V gene, CDR1 is SNHLY and CDR2 is FYNNEI.

The chain recombines TRBV7-2 with TRBJ1-3; no reliable D call. The V gene's germline CDR1 is SGHTA and CDR2 FQGNSA. The CDR3 is 14 amino acids. V was cut by 2 bases and J by 0 bases, with 5 bases left in between. The CDR3 sequence: CASSLRASGNTIYF. Here the CDR3 DNA reads TGTGCCAGCAGCTTAAGGGCCTCTGGAAACACCATATATTTT.

This chain links TRBV7-3 with TRBJ1-2; 8 bases are a match to TRBD1. The J segment lost 4 bases and the V segment lost 5 bases, leaving 9 bases of the junction unmatched. Germline CDR1 and CDR2: SGHTA and FQGTGA. The CDR3 has 15 residues. CDR3 sequence: CASSPQGTGPYGYTF. The CDR3 DNA reads TGTGCCAGCAGCCCACAGGGGACAGGCCCCTATGGCTACACCTTC.

The chain has TRBV6-1 and TRBJ2-3; D gene uncertain. Per germline, CDR1 MNHNS and CDR2 SASEGT. The CDR3 runs to 13 residues. The germline V and J ends were trimmed by 8 bases and 0 bases, with 9 bases remaining between them. This CDR3 reads CASYLPSTDTQYF. The CDR3 region has the DNA TGTGCCAGCTACTTACCAAGCACAGATACGCAGTATTTT.

This clonotype was counted once. The chain has TRBV25-1 and TRBJ1-1; D not resolved. From germline, CDR1 is MGHDK and CDR2 SYGVNS. This CDR3 contains 16 residues. V lost 1 base and J 2 bases, leaving 14 bases between the germline ends. The CDR3 reads CASSESIDKGNTEAFF. The CDR3 coding sequence is TGTGCCAGCAGTGAATCAATAGACAAGGGAAACACTGAAGCTTTCTTT.

CDR3 nucleotides: TGTGCCAGCAGTGAGGGGGGGGGCTATGGCTACACCTTC. Residues: CASSEGGGYGYTF. The rearrangement uses TRBV25-1 and TRBJ1-2; D might be TRBD1 (5 bases). The CDR3 has 13 amino acids. V gave up 3 bases and J gave up 4 bases, with 9 bases separating them. CDR1 is MGHDK, CDR2 SYGVNS, per germline.

This clonotype has at least ten counts. The DNA for the CDR3 is TGTGCCAGCAGCTCTCGCCGGGGGGTCTCTGGAAACACCATATATTTT. Its protein is CASSSRRGVSGNTIYF. The chain has TRBV7-8 and TRBJ1-3; D may be TRBD1 (5 bases). CDR1 is SGHVS, CDR2 FQNEAQ, per germline. The V end was cut by 4 bases, the J end by 0 bases, with 13 bases between. CDR3 length equals 16 residues.

The CDR3 DNA sequence: TGTGCCAGCAGTGAAGCGACAAGCACCCGGGTGCGAGAGACCCAGTACTTC. Its protein product is CASSEATSTRVRETQYF. The chain is built from TRBV6-1 and TRBJ2-5; D unresolved. Germline CDR1 and CDR2: MNHNS and SASEGT. The CDR3 is 17 amino acids. V was trimmed by 0 bases and J by 4 bases, leaving 18 bases between them.